Below, 29 T cell receptor beta chains from the same sample are listed, as sequenced in a study of blood T cells in healthy people across ages. Primers used in a second PCR of roughly 6 to 11 cycles were a sample-barcoded 5' primer and a J-beta primer mix. TCRdb re-analysed the 5' RACE reads in MiXCR, keeping a single row per CDR3 protein. Here the sample spans about 1.8 million distinct CDR3 sequences, roughly 52% being singletons. Material: blood. The receptors stem from a woman aged 40 to 50 in good health.

V is TRBV20-1 and J is TRBJ1-2; no clear D. Trimming removed 2 bases from V and 2 bases from J, with 12 bases in between. Germline assignment: CDR1 DFQATT and CDR2 SNEGSKA (reference sequence). The CDR3 is 14 residues long. For the CDR3, the DNA is TGCAGTGCTAGACGGGCAGTGAGGAACTATGGCTACACCTTC. This translates into CSARRAVRNYGYTF.

V and J are TRBV12-3 or TRBV12-4 and TRBJ1-4; no definite D call. Trimming took off 6 bases at V and 3 bases at J, with 11 bases between the two ends. The CDR3 is made up of 14 amino acids. CDR3 protein: CASSSHRANEKLFF. The CDR3 DNA follows: TGTGCCAGCAGCTCCCACCGGGCTAATGAAAAACTGTTTTTT.

This clonotype was observed a handful of times. This chain connects TRBV10-3 to TRBJ2-7; D is possibly TRBD2 (6 bases). CDR3 length equals 14 residues. Per germline, CDR1 ENHRY and CDR2 SYGVKD. V was cut by 3 bases and J by 2 bases, with 11 bases left in between. The CDR3 DNA sequence: TGTGCCATCAGTGATGTCTCGGGGGCCTACGAGCAGTACTTC. It codes for CAISDVSGAYEQYF.

This chain joins TRBV7-2 and TRBJ2-1; 11 positions agree with TRBD2. CDR1 and CDR2 from the germline V gene are SGHTA and FQGNSA. The CDR3 sequence is 16 residues long. V lost 3 bases, J lost 7 bases, and 8 bases stayed unmatched. The CDR3 DNA follows: TGTGCCAGCAGCTTGCAGCCGGGACTAGCGGATAATGAGCAGTTCTTC. It codes for CASSLQPGLADNEQFF.

The chain joins TRBV7-9 to TRBJ2-7, with D perhaps matching TRBD2 (6 bases). The closer fit of TRBJ2-5 to the DNA end suggests the J call may be wrong. The CDR3 contains 14 residues. Germline CDR1 is SEHNR and CDR2 is FQNEAQ (reference sequence). CDR3 DNA sequence: TGTGCCAGCAGCTTAGCCAGGGAGGTCGAGACCCAGTACTTC. Translating gives CASSLAREVETQYF.

This clonotype turned up a few times. This chain uses TRBV7-2 with TRBJ2-1; weak D call: TRBD1 (6 bases). Germline V gives CDR1 SGHTA, CDR2 FQGNSA. V was trimmed by 6 bases and J by 0 bases, leaving 15 bases between them. The CDR3 covers 16 residues. CDR3 sequence (DNA): TGTGCCAGCAGTCAACAGGGTCGGAGCTCCTACAATGAGCAGTTCTTC. It specifies CASSQQGRSSYNEQFF. The full variable domain, completed using reference TRBV7-2 and TRBJ2-1, is GAGVSQSPSNKVTEKGKDVELRCDPISGHTALYWYRQSLGQGLEFLIYFQGNSAPDKSGLPSDRFSAERTGGSVSTLTIQRTQQEDSAVYLCASSQQGRSSYNEQFFGPGTRLTVL.

This clonotype was found a few times. The gene calls are TRBV6-5 and TRBJ1-2; 10 positions agree with TRBD1. Trimming cost V 2 bases and J 12 bases; bases outside gene matches: 12. The germline gives CDR1 MNHEY, CDR2 SVGAGI. The CDR3 has 15 amino acids. CDR3 amino acids: CASSYETGGSGDHTF. The CDR3 DNA sequence: TGTGCCAGCAGTTACGAGACAGGGGGCTCAGGGGATCACACCTTC.

The chain carries TRBV5-1 and TRBJ2-1; D not certain. The CDR3 extends over 12 amino acids. Germline V gene sequence: CDR1 SGHRS, CDR2 YFSETQ. Trimming left V 4 bases short and J 6 bases short, with 8 bases between. The CDR3 reads CASSIDGNEQFF. The CDR3, as DNA: TGCGCCAGCAGCATCGACGGCAATGAGCAGTTCTTC.

V is TRBV28 and J is TRBJ2-6, with 9 bases fitting TRBD1. V was pared by 3 bases and J by 0 bases, with 6 bases of the junction left unmatched. CDR1 and CDR2 (germline): MDHEN, SYDVKM. The length of the CDR3 is 18 residues. CDR3 coding DNA: TGTGCCAGCAGTTTCCTCGGACAGGGGCGCTCTGGGGCCAACGTCCTGACTTTC. Translated, it gives CASSFLGQGRSGANVLTF.

The chain employs TRBV20-1 and TRBJ1-6; no clear D gene. Trimming shortened V by 1 base and J by 0 bases, and 10 bases separated the two germline ends. The CDR3 runs 16 residues. CDR1 is DFQATT and CDR2 is SNEGSKA in the germline V gene (reference sequence). The CDR3 DNA is TGCAGTGCTAGAGGTAGACTGAGCTCCTATAATTCACCCCTCCACTTT. Amino acids: CSARGRLSSYNSPLHF.

V gene TRBV20-1 combines with J gene TRBJ2-7; 9 nucleotides agree with TRBD2. Near its end, the DNA agrees better with TRBJ2-5, so the J call may be wrong. This CDR3 contains 15 residues. Per germline, CDR1 DFQATT and CDR2 SNEGSKA (reference sequence). CDR3 nucleotides: TGCAGTGCTATAGCACCGGGACTAGCTCCAGAGACCCAGTACTTC. It codes for CSAIAPGLAPETQYF.

In DNA, the CDR3 is TGCGCCAGCACGCACGTCGTTGCAGGCGGGGAGCTGTTTTTT. It is translated as CASTHVVAGGELFF. This chain connects TRBV5-1 to TRBJ2-2; D remains ambiguous. The CDR3 consists of 14 residues. Per the germline V gene, CDR1 is SGHRS and CDR2 is YFSETQ. Trimming cost V 6 bases and J 7 bases, with 16 bases left between them. The full variable domain, its missing parts supplied by reference TRBV5-1 and TRBJ2-2, is KAGVTQTPRYLIKTRGQQVTLSCSPISGHRSVSWYQQTPGQGLQFLFEYFSETQRNKGNFPGRFSGRQFSNSRSEMNVSTLELGDSALYLCASTHVVAGGELFFGEGSRLTVL.

The table lists this clonotype with many counts. The V gene is TRBV7-9, the J gene TRBJ2-7, with 8 bases fitting TRBD2. V lost 1 base, J lost 1 base, and 3 bases stayed unmatched. Germline values: CDR1 SEHNR, CDR2 FQNEAQ (reference sequence). The length of the CDR3 is 15 residues. The DNA for the CDR3 is TGTGCCAGCAGCTTAGGTCGCGGGGGGTCCTACGAGCAGTACTTC. This gives the protein CASSLGRGGSYEQYF.

The chain links TRBV12-3 or TRBV12-4 to TRBJ2-6, with 8 positions matching TRBD1. Losses at the gene ends were 6 bases for V and 0 bases for J; bases not matched to a gene: 7. The CDR3 is made up of 17 amino acids. CDR3 region: CASSAGQVPSGANVLTF. CDR3 DNA sequence: TGTGCCAGCAGCGCGGGACAGGTGCCCTCTGGGGCCAACGTCCTGACTTTC.

The chain couples TRBV12-3 or TRBV12-4 to TRBJ1-2, with D possibly being TRBD1 (5 bases). Trimming pared 3 bases from V and 5 bases from J, leaving 16 bases between. The CDR3 runs to 15 residues. The CDR3 region has the DNA TGTGCCAGCAGTTTGGGGACCGCGGACCTTTATGGCTACACCTTC. Protein: CASSLGTADLYGYTF.

A few counts support this clonotype. V and J are TRBV4-2 and TRBJ2-5; 8 nucleotides match TRBD1. Germline V gives CDR1 LGHNA, CDR2 YNFKEQ. The CDR3 runs to 15 residues. J lost 4 bases, V lost 1 base, and 5 bases had no gene match. The CDR3 nucleotides read TGTGCCAGCAGCCAAGCCCAGGGGGCCGGAGAGACCCAGTACTTC. It yields the protein CASSQAQGAGETQYF.

This clonotype was seen a handful of times. One end of the junction fails to match germline, which may point to a read error. This chain connects TRBV6-5 to TRBJ2-4, with a tentative D call TRBD2 (5 bases). Germline-derived CDR1 and CDR2 are MNHEY and SVGAGI. This CDR3 comprises 18 residues. Here the CDR3 reads CASSYSGGGPTDVYEQYF. CDR3 coding DNA: TGTGCCAGCAGTTACAGCGGAGGAGGCCCCACGGATGTCTACGAGCAGTACTTT.

This clonotype was detected a few times. J is TRBJ1-6 and V is TRBV10-3; tentative D call: TRBD1 (5 bases). The CDR3 totals 12 residues. V dropped 6 bases and J dropped 11 bases, with 11 bases sitting between them. Germline CDR1 is ENHRY and CDR2 is SYGVKD. DNA of the CDR3: TGTGCCATCAGCCTTACAGGAACACCCCTCCACTTT. This translates into CAISLTGTPLHF.

The rearrangement joins TRBV2 to TRBJ1-2; D may be TRBD1 (6 bases). This CDR3 is built from 14 residues. Trimming stripped 7 bases from V and 12 bases from J, with 24 bases between. Germline V CDR1 and CDR2: SNHLY, FYNNEI. The DNA of the CDR3 is TGTGCCAGCACAGGTGGAGTACAGGGCGACGGCCACACCTTC. It encodes CASTGGVQGDGHTF. Together with reference TRBV2 and TRBJ1-2, the CDR3 gives the full variable domain: EPEVTQTPSHQVTQMGQEVILRCVPISNHLYFYWYRQILGQKVEFLVSFYNNEISEKSEIFDDQFSVERPDGSNFTLKIRSTKLEDSAMYFCASTGGVQGDGHTFGSGTRLTVV.

V is TRBV24-1 and J is TRBJ2-3; 9 nucleotides agree with TRBD2. Trimming removed 8 bases from V and 4 bases from J; junction bases left unmatched: 6. The CDR3 contains 14 residues. Germline lookup yields CDR1 KGHDR and CDR2 SFDVKD. The CDR3 region is CATTGGGAADTQYF. In nucleotides, the CDR3 is TGTGCCACCACAGGCGGGGGGGCTGCAGATACGCAGTATTTT.

This clonotype was seen just once. Relative to the germline gene, one junction end is altered; a read error may explain this. The rearrangement links TRBV11-1 to TRBJ1-2; possible D gene TRBD1, 6 bases. The germline V gene encodes CDR1 SGHAT and CDR2 FQDESV (reference sequence). The CDR3 covers 16 residues. CDR3: CVSSHGQRGDSNGYTF. For the CDR3, the DNA is TGTGTCAGCAGCCACGGACAGAGAGGGGATTCAAATGGCTACACCTTC.

This sequence joins TRBV28 and TRBJ1-4; perhaps TRBD1 as D (6 bases). From germline, CDR1 is MDHEN and CDR2 SYDVKM. The V end was cut by 4 bases, the J end by 3 bases, with 15 bases between. There are 16 residues in the CDR3. The DNA of the CDR3 is TGTGCCAGCAGTTACGTGGCAGGGGCCGCTAATGAAAAACTGTTTTTT. Amino acids: CASSYVAGAANEKLFF.

The V gene is TRBV20-1, the J gene TRBJ2-1, with 9 bases that match TRBD2. The CDR3 spans 20 residues. V was pared by 0 bases and J by 6 bases, with 21 bases of the junction left unmatched. Germline CDR1 DFQATT, CDR2 SNEGSKA (reference sequence). The DNA for the CDR3 is TGCAGTGCTAGAGATCTCAGTGGCGGGGGGGCAGTCCGACAAACCAATGAGCAGTTCTTC. Its translation is CSARDLSGGGAVRQTNEQFF.

The chain carries TRBV4-2 and TRBJ2-5; possible D gene TRBD1, 5 bases. The J call may be mistaken, given a closer DNA end match to TRBJ2-7. From germline, CDR1 is LGHNA and CDR2 YNFKEQ. This CDR3 comprises 16 residues. This CDR3 reads CASSQDGTGADYEQYF. CDR3 DNA: TGTGCCAGCAGCCAAGATGGAACTGGGGCAGACTACGAGCAGTACTTC.

The gene calls are TRBV20-1 and TRBJ2-5, with 12 nucleotides matching TRBD1. CDR1 and CDR2 (germline): DFQATT, SNEGSKA (reference sequence). This CDR3 contains 12 residues. V lost 5 bases to trimming and J lost 11 bases; unmatched junction nucleotides: 6. The CDR3 is CSAWDRGREQYF. Here the CDR3 DNA reads TGCAGTGCTTGGGACAGGGGGCGAGAGCAGTACTTC.

The chain carries TRBV5-6 and TRBJ2-3; D could derive from TRBD1 or TRBD2 (5 bases each). This CDR3 has 17 residues. Germline values: CDR1 SGHDT, CDR2 YYEEEE. V was cut by 1 base and J by 3 bases, with 18 bases left in between. This chain's CDR3 is CASSLIRGPWSTDTQYF. DNA for the CDR3: TGTGCCAGCAGCTTGATTAGGGGACCCTGGAGTACAGATACGCAGTATTTT.

This clonotype was detected a few times. This chain links TRBV9 with TRBJ2-3, with D possibly being TRBD2 (7 bases). V was trimmed by 3 bases and J by 2 bases, leaving 10 bases between them. Per the germline V gene, CDR1 is SGDLS and CDR2 is YYNGEE. There are 14 residues in the CDR3. CDR3 amino acids: CASSDAGATDTQYF. CDR3 nucleotide sequence: TGTGCCAGCAGCGACGCGGGGGCCACAGATACGCAGTATTTT.

The gene calls are TRBV4-2 and TRBJ2-3; TRBD2 aligns across 9 bases. Germline V lookup: CDR1 LGHNA, CDR2 YNFKEQ. CDR3 length: 15 residues. With V trimmed by 2 bases and J by 4 bases, 4 bases remained unmatched. CDR3 sequence reads: CASSQLAGRSDTQYF. The DNA for the CDR3 is TGTGCCAGCAGCCAACTAGCGGGGAGGTCAGATACGCAGTATTTT.

The chain is built from TRBV11-1 and TRBJ2-2; D might be TRBD1 or TRBD2, each matching 5 bases. Germline assignment: CDR1 SGHAT and CDR2 FQDESV (reference sequence). V was pared by 6 bases and J by 3 bases, with 14 bases between. The length of the CDR3 is 15 residues. The CDR3 reads CASRRDRWDTGELFF. The DNA of the CDR3 is TGTGCCAGCAGACGGGACCGATGGGACACCGGGGAGCTGTTTTTT.